These 21 T cell receptor beta chains were all obtained from the same sample, sequenced in a study of CD8 T cells in Susac syndrome. RNA totalling roughly 0.45 to 1 ug underwent reverse transcription with random hexamers. TCRdb used MiXCR to reprocess the immunoSEQ multiplex PCR reads, holding one entry per CDR3 protein. The sample lists 200,000 to 250,000 distinct CDR3 sequences; about 96% were seen once. Sample: CD4+ T cells from PBMCs. The receptors derive from a human donor with multiple sclerosis.

In this sample, this clonotype turned up a few times. V and J are TRBV30 and TRBJ2-5; 9 positions agree with TRBD1. The CDR3 loop spans 13 amino acids. CDR1 and CDR2 (germline): GTSNPN, SVGIG (reference sequence). The ends lost 5 bases at V and 1 base at J; junction bases unmatched: 2. The CDR3 region is CAWGQGPQETQYF. CDR3 coding DNA: TGTGCCTGGGGACAGGGGCCCCAAGAGACCCAGTACTTC.

The chain uses TRBV3-1 and TRBJ1-5, with a weak D call TRBD1 (5 bases). CDR1 is LGHDT and CDR2 is YNNKEL in the germline V gene (reference sequence). V was cut by 0 bases and J by 6 bases, with 6 bases left in between. This CDR3 comprises 13 residues. CDR3 amino acids: CASSQDRVQPQHF. CDR3 DNA: TGTGCCAGCAGCCAAGACAGGGTTCAGCCCCAGCATTTT.

The rearrangement uses TRBV3-1 and TRBJ2-7; 11 bases map to TRBD2. The V and J ends lost 5 bases and 4 bases, in that order; junction bases with no gene match: 7. CDR1 and CDR2 from the germline V gene are LGHDT and YNNKEL (reference sequence). This CDR3 contains 15 residues. The CDR3 coding sequence is TGTGCCAGCAGCAAGGGGACTAGCGGATCTTACGAGCAGTACTTC. The encoded protein is CASSKGTSGSYEQYF.

The chain uses TRBV12-5 and TRBJ2-7, with 9 bases that match TRBD1. The junction had 11 bases not matched to a gene; V was cut back by 6 bases and J by 5 bases. The CDR3 contains 15 residues. The germline V gene has CDR1 LGHNT and CDR2 FRNRAP. The CDR3: CASGSGTGILHEQYF. CDR3 bases: TGTGCTAGTGGATCCGGGACAGGGATTCTTCACGAGCAGTACTTC.

This rearrangement joins TRBV2 to TRBJ1-2; D is possibly TRBD1 (6 bases). The CDR3 totals 12 residues. The V end was cut by 8 bases, the J end by 5 bases, with 12 bases between. Looked up from germline, CDR1 is SNHLY and CDR2 is FYNNEI. This CDR3 reads CASGDRIYGYTF. As DNA, the CDR3 is TGTGCCAGCGGCGACAGGATTTATGGCTACACCTTC. Complete variable domain (other parts from reference TRBV2 and TRBJ1-2): EPEVTQTPSHQVTQMGQEVILRCVPISNHLYFYWYRQILGQKVEFLVSFYNNEISEKSEIFDDQFSVERPDGSNFTLKIRSTKLEDSAMYFCASGDRIYGYTFGSGTRLTVV.

CDR3 bases: TGTGCCTGGAGTGCCCAGGGTGGGACTGAAGCTTTCTTT. Protein sequence: CAWSAQGGTEAFF. This chain links TRBV30 with TRBJ1-1, with D possibly being TRBD1 (5 bases). The CDR3 contains 13 residues. CDR1 is GTSNPN, CDR2 SVGIG, per germline (reference sequence). The V end lost 1 base, the J end lost 5 bases, and 11 bases lay between the germline ends.

This chain joins TRBV7-2 and TRBJ2-5; 12 nucleotides align to TRBD2. This CDR3 contains 16 residues. V lost 4 bases to trimming and J lost 6 bases; unmatched junction nucleotides: 9. Germline CDR1 is SGHTA and CDR2 is FQGNSA. The CDR3 is CASSSMTSGSLKTQYF. The CDR3 region has the DNA TGTGCCAGCAGCTCCATGACTAGCGGGAGTTTGAAGACCCAGTACTTC.

The rearrangement uses TRBV4-1 and TRBJ2-3; 7 nucleotides align to TRBD2. The V segment lost 0 bases and the J segment 5 bases; nucleotides outside the gene matches: 14. Germline-derived CDR1 and CDR2 are MGHRA and YSYEKL. The CDR3 has 18 residues. Here the CDR3 DNA reads TGCGCCAGCAGCCAAGATCCTCCGACGGCGGGAGTTAGAGATACGCAGTATTTT. Translated: CASSQDPPTAGVRDTQYF.

The rearrangement joins TRBV14 to TRBJ2-2; 8 bases match TRBD1. The ends lost 5 bases at V and 4 bases at J; junction bases unmatched: 3. Germline lookup yields CDR1 SGHDN and CDR2 FVKESK. This CDR3 comprises 14 residues. The CDR3 sequence is CASSGQGFTGELFF. The DNA of the CDR3 is TGTGCCAGCAGCGGACAGGGCTTCACCGGGGAGCTGTTTTTT.

The chain links TRBV11-3 to TRBJ2-3; no clear D. The germline gives CDR1 SGHNT, CDR2 YENEEA. The length of the CDR3 is 12 residues. V shed 4 bases and J shed 2 bases, with 4 bases lying between them. CDR3 region: CASSSVTDTQYF. In DNA, the CDR3 is TGTGCCAGCAGCTCCGTCACAGATACGCAGTATTTT.

V gene TRBV20-1 combines with J gene TRBJ2-1; no clear D gene. The length of the CDR3 is 13 residues. Trimming shortened V by 3 bases and J by 5 bases, and 11 bases separated the two germline ends. Germline V gene data show CDR1 as DFQATT and CDR2 as SNEGSKA (reference sequence). CDR3 amino acids: CSASFRVDNEQFF. DNA for the CDR3: TGCAGTGCTAGCTTCCGTGTTGACAATGAGCAGTTCTTC.

The chain combines TRBV18 with TRBJ2-7, with TRBD2 matching over 7 bases. The V gene's germline CDR1 is KGHSH and CDR2 LQKENI. The CDR3 runs 15 residues. The V and J ends lost 2 bases and 4 bases, in that order; junction bases with no gene match: 8. The CDR3 coding sequence is TGTGCCAGCTCACCAAGGGACTTGCGGGGGTACGAGCAGTACTTC. This codes for CASSPRDLRGYEQYF.

This sequence joins TRBV4-2 and TRBJ1-5; perhaps TRBD1 as D (5 bases). This CDR3 has 16 residues. Germline CDR1 LGHNA, CDR2 YNFKEQ. Trimming stripped 2 bases from V and 0 bases from J, with 11 bases between. The CDR3 spells CASSQFIGGSNQPQHF. DNA for the CDR3: TGTGCCAGCAGCCAATTCATTGGGGGTAGCAATCAGCCCCAGCATTTT.

The gene calls are TRBV5-1 and TRBJ1-1, with a tentative D call TRBD1 (5 bases). From germline, CDR1 is SGHRS and CDR2 YFSETQ. The CDR3 sequence is 14 residues long. Between the trimmed V and J ends, which lost 4 bases and 1 base, there was a span of 11 bases. CDR3 in DNA: TGCGCCAGCAGCACGGCTGGGGCGAACACTGAAGCTTTCTTT. Its protein product is CASSTAGANTEAFF.

The J gene is TRBJ2-7, the V gene TRBV2, with 7 bases matching TRBD1. The junction had 0 bases not matched to a gene; V was cut back by 4 bases and J by 6 bases. Germline-derived CDR1 and CDR2 are SNHLY and FYNNEI. The CDR3 is 11 amino acids. The CDR3 loop is CASSGDSEQYF. The CDR3 DNA is TGTGCCAGCAGTGGGGACAGCGAGCAGTACTTC. The complete variable domain, with remaining parts taken from reference TRBV2 and TRBJ2-7, reads EPEVTQTPSHQVTQMGQEVILRCVPISNHLYFYWYRQILGQKVEFLVSFYNNEISEKSEIFDDQFSVERPDGSNFTLKIRSTKLEDSAMYFCASSGDSEQYFGPGTRLTVT.

V is TRBV30 and J is TRBJ1-5, with D tentatively TRBD1 (6 bases). The germline gives CDR1 GTSNPN, CDR2 SVGIG (reference sequence). V lost 4 bases and J 4 bases, leaving 20 bases between the germline ends. The CDR3 totals 16 residues. In nucleotides, the CDR3 is TGTGCCTGGATGTCTCGCAGGGACACCCCGAATCAGCCCCAGCATTTT. Protein: CAWMSRRDTPNQPQHF.

The genes are TRBV12-3 or TRBV12-4 and TRBJ2-1; D is ambiguous. CDR3 size: 12 residues. V lost 5 bases and J 12 bases, leaving 14 bases between the germline ends. Here the CDR3 reads CASSHSPVGQFF. CDR3 sequence (DNA): TGTGCCAGCAGTCACAGCCCGGTCGGGCAGTTCTTC.

The chain links TRBV5-1 to TRBJ1-1, with unresolved D. Germline values: CDR1 SGHRS, CDR2 YFSETQ. Trimming shortened V by 9 bases and J by 0 bases, and 15 bases separated the two germline ends. The CDR3 sequence is 14 residues long. The CDR3 spells CATTKGDMNTEAFF. The CDR3 nucleotides read TGCGCCACCACAAAAGGAGACATGAACACTGAAGCTTTCTTT.

The rearrangement uses TRBV27 and TRBJ2-6; D possibly corresponds to TRBD2 (6 bases). V was cut by 1 base and J by 2 bases, with 9 bases left in between. This CDR3 has 16 residues. Germline CDR1 and CDR2: MNHEY and SMNVEV (reference sequence). CDR3 coding DNA: TGTGCCAGCAGTTTATGGCGGGGCACTGGGGCCAACGTCCTGACTTTC. It is translated as CASSLWRGTGANVLTF.

This chain uses TRBV29-1 with TRBJ2-1, with TRBD1 matching 11 bases. This CDR3 spans 16 amino acids. Germline values: CDR1 SQVTM, CDR2 ANQGSEA. V dropped 8 bases and J dropped 2; count of bases not matched to a gene: 11. The chain's CDR3 is CSFRTGGSPPYNEQFF. The CDR3 DNA is TGCAGCTTCAGGACAGGGGGCTCCCCTCCCTACAATGAGCAGTTCTTC.

This clonotype is a singleton in its sample. This chain uses TRBV29-1 with TRBJ2-7; D is unclear. CDR3 length: 12 amino acids. V lost 7 bases to trimming and J lost 9 bases, with 19 bases between them. Germline-derived CDR1 and CDR2 are SQVTM and ANQGSEA. CDR3 sequence reads: CSASMTDLRQYF. CDR3 DNA: TGCAGCGCTTCAATGACGGACCTCAGGCAGTACTTC.